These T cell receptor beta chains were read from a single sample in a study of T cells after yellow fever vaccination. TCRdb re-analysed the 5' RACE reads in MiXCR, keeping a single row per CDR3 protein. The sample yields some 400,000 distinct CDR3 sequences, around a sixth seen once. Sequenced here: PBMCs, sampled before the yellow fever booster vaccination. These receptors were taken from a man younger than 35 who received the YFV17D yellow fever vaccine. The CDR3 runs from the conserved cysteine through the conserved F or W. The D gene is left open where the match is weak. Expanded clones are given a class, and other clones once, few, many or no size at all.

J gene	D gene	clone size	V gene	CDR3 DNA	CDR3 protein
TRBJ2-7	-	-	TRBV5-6	TGTGCCAGCAGCTTTAGGGGTTCCCACGAGCAGTACTTC	CASSFRGSHEQYF
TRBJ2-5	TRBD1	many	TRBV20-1	TGCAGTGCCGGACAGGGGTTATGGGAGACCCAGTACTTC	CSAGQGLWETQYF
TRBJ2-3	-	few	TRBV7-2	TGTGCCAGCAGCTTATTACAGGCCACAGATACGCATTATTTT	CASSLLQATDTHYF
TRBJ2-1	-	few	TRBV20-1	TGCAGTGCTAGTAGGCTAGCACCGTACAATGAGCAGTTCTTC	CSASRLAPYNEQFF
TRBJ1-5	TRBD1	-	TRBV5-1	TGCGCCAGCAGCTTGCTAGGGGGCCGACTTCAGCCCCAGCATTTT	CASSLLGGRLQPQHF
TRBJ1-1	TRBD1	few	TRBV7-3	TGTGCCAGCAGCTTAAACAGGGGTATGAACACTGAAGCTTTCTTT	CASSLNRGMNTEAFF
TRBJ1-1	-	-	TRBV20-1	TGCAGTGCTAGACGGAGTGGAGGGTACACTGAAGCTTTCTTT	CSARRSGGYTEAFF
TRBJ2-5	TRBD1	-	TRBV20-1	TGCAGTGCTAGGGCGATAGAAGGGGGCGGGGAGACCCAGTACTTC	CSARAIEGGGETQYF
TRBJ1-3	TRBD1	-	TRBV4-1	TGCGCCAGCAGTCCGGGACAGGGGAGGAACACCATATATTTT	CASSPGQGRNTIYF
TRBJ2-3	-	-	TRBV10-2	TGCGCCAGCAGGGCAGAGTTCACAGATACGCAGTATTTT	CASRAEFTDTQYF
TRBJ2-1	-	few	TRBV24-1	TGTGCCACCAGTTTGAACAATGAGCAGTTCTTC	CATSLNNEQFF
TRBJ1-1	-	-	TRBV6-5	TGTGCCAGCAGTTACGGGGGCGTTAGCGCTGAAGCTTTCTTT	CASSYGGVSAEAFF
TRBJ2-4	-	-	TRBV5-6	TGTGCCAGCAGCCAGTACCACAGGACGTACATTCAGTACTTC	CASSQYHRTYIQYF
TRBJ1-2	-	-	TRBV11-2	TGTGCCAGCAGCCCCCCGCGCAGCTATGGCTACACCTTC	CASSPPRSYGYTF
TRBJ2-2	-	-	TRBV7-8	TGTGCCAGCAAGAAACCGGGACAACCCACCGGGGAGCTGTTTTTT	CASKKPGQPTGELFF